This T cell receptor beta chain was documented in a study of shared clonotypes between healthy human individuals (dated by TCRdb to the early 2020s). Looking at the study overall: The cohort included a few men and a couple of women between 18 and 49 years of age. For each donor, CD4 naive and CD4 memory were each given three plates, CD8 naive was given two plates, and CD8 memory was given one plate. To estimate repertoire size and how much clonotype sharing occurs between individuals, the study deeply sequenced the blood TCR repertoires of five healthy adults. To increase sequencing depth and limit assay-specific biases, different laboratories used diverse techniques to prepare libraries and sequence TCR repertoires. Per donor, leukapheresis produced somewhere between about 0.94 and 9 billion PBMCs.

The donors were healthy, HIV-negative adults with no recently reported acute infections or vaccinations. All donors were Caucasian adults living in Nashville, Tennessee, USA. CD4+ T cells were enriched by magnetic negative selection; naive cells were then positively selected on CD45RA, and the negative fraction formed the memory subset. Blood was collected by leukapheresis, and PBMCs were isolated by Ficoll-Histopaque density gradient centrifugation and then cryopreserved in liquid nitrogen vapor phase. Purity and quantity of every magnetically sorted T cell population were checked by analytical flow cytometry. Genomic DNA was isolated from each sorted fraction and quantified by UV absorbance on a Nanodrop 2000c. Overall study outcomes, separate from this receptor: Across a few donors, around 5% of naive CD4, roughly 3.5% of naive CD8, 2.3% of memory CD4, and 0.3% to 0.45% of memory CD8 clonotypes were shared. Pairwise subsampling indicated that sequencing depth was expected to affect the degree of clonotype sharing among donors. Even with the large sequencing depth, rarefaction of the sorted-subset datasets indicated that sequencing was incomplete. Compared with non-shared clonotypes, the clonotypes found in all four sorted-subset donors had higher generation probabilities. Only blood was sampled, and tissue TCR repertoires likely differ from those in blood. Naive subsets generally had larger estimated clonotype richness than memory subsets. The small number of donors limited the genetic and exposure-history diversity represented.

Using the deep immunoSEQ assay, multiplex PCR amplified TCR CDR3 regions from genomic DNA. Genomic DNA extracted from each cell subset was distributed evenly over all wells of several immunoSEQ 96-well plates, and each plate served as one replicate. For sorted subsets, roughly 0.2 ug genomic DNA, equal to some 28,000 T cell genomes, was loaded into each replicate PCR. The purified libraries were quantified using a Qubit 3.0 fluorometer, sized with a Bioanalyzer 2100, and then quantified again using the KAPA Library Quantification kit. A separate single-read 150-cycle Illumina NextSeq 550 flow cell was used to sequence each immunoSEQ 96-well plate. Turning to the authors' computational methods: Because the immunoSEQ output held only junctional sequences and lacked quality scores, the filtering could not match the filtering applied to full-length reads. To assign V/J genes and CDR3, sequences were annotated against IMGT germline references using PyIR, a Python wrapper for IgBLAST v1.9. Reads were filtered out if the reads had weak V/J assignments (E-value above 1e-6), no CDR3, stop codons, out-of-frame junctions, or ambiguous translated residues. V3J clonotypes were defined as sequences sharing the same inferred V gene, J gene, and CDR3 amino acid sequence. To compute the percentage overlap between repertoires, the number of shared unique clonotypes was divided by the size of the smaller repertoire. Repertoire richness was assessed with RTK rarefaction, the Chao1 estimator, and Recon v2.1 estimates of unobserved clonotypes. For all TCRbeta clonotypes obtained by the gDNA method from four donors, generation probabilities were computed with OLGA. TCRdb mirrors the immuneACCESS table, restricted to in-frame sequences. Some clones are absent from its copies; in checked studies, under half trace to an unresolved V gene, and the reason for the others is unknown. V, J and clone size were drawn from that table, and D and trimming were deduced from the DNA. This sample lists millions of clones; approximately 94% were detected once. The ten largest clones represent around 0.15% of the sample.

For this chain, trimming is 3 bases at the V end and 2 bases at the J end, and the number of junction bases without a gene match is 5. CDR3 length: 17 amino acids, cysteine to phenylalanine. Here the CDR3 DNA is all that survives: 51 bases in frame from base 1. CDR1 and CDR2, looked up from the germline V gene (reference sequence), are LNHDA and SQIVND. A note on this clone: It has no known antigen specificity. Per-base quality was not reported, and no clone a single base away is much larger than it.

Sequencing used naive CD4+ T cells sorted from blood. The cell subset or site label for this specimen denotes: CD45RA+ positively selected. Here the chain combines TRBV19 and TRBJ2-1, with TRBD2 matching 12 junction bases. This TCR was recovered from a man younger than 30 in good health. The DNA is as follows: TGTGCCAGTAGTATCCGCGGACTAGCGGGGCCCTACAATGAGCAGTTCTTC. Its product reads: CASSIRGLAGPYNEQFF. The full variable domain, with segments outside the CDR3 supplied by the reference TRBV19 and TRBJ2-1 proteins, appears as DGGITQSPKYLFRKEGQNVTLSCEQNLNHDAMYWYRQDPGQGLRLIYYSQIVNDFQKGDIAEGYSVSREKKESFPLTVTSAQKNPTAFYLCASSIRGLAGPYNEQFFGPGTRLTVL.